The rows below give T cell receptor beta chains drawn from one sample of a study of sequential checkpoint blockade in melanoma. Repertoires were generated with immunoSEQ multiplex PCR, while TCRdb's copy carries only in-frame clones and drops some. The data show 25,000 to 30,000 clones, 75% to 85% seen once. The sample here was CD8+ T cells sorted from blood (inferred from file names), taken from a patient given nivolumab and ipilimumab in sequence. The receptors were sampled from a human donor with melanoma. Each CDR3 is given with its conserved first and last residue. D genes are given only for firm matches. Part of the rows lack a size; the others show once, few, many or a class for expanded clones.

>TRBV30|NA|TRBD2|TRBJ2-5
TGTGCCGATACGTCCCAGCGCGGGAGGAGAGAGACCCAGTACTTC
CADTSQRGRRETQYF
>TRBV29-1|NA|NA|TRBJ2-2
TGCAGCGTTGCCGGAGGAACCGGGGAGCTGTTTTTT
CSVAGGTGELFF
>TRBV6-5|NA|TRBD1|TRBJ2-2
TGTGCCAGCAGTTTGGAGGGACAGGGTTTCGCCGGGGAGCTGTTTTTT
CASSLEGQGFAGELFF
>TRBV11-2|NA|TRBD1|TRBJ2-5
TGTGCCAGCAGCTTTTTTGGGACAGCGGAAGAGACCCAGTACTTC
CASSFFGTAEETQYF
>TRBV30|NA|TRBD2|TRBJ2-1
TGTGCCTGGACTCGACTAGCGGGGGGGGACGGACAGTTCTTC
CAWTRLAGGDGQFF
>TRBV9|NA|NA|TRBJ2-7
TGTGCCAGCAGCGTATATGATACCACATCCTACGAGCAGTACTTC
CASSVYDTTSYEQYF
>TRBV28|NA|TRBD2|TRBJ2-1
TGTGCCAGCAGTTCCCTCGTTTCTCTAGCGGAAAATGAGCAGTTCTTC
CASSSLVSLAENEQFF
>TRBV6-6|once|TRBD1|TRBJ1-1
TGTGCCAGCAGTTCTGACAGGGGCACTGAAGCTTTCTTT
CASSSDRGTEAFF
>TRBV7-9|NA|NA|TRBJ1-2
TGTGCCAGCAGCTCTAACGTGGGGGCAAACTATGGCTACACCTTC
CASSSNVGANYGYTF
>TRBV6-6|NA|TRBD1|TRBJ1-2
TGTGCCAGCAGTACTAGTGGGACAGGCGCTCTAGGTAGCACCTTC
CASSTSGTGALGSTF
>TRBV5-6|few|TRBD2|TRBJ2-1
TGTGCCAGCAGCTTGGCGGCTAGCGGGAGGCGTGAGCAGTTCTTC
CASSLAASGRREQFF
>TRBV6-5|NA|TRBD2|TRBJ2-7
TGTGCCAGCAGCATGGGACTAGCGGGAGGCGAGCAGTACTTC
CASSMGLAGGEQYF
>TRBV7-9|NA|TRBD1|TRBJ1-4
TGTGCCAGCAGTCTCGGAGGCCAGGGGGCAGGTGAAAAACTGTTTTTT
CASSLGGQGAGEKLFF
>TRBV4-3|NA|NA|TRBJ1-5
TGCGCCAGCAGCCAAGTAGCCAGGGTCGATCAGCCCCAGCATTTT
CASSQVARVDQPQHF
>TRBV15|NA|TRBD1|TRBJ1-5
TGTGCCACCAGCAGAGGGGGACAGCGGTGGAATCAGCCCCAGCATTTT
CATSRGGQRWNQPQHF
>TRBV6-4|NA|NA|TRBJ2-1
TGTGCCAGCAGCGGCTCAGGAAGAGAGCAGTTCTTC
CASSGSGREQFF
>TRBV9|few|TRBD1|TRBJ2-7
TGTGCCAGCAGCGACCCGGGACAGAGGATCTTC
CASSDPGQRIF
>TRBV30|NA|TRBD2|TRBJ2-1
TGTGCCTGGAGTGTATCGGGACTAGCGGGGTACAATGAGCAGTTCTTC
CAWSVSGLAGYNEQFF
>TRBV5-6|NA|NA|TRBJ1-2
TGTGCCAGCAGCTTGGCCTCGTCGGAGGGAAACACCTTC
CASSLASSEGNTF
>TRBV28|NA|TRBD1|TRBJ2-7
TGTGCCAGCAGTCCCCGACAGGGGGGTAGTGAGCAGTACTTC
CASSPRQGGSEQYF
>TRBV5-4|NA|NA|TRBJ2-3
TGTGCCAGCAGCTTACTAGGGGGGGCAGATACGCAGTATTTT
CASSLLGGADTQYF
>TRBV7-6|NA|TRBD2|TRBJ2-7
TGTGCCAGCAGCTTATCTAGCGGGCGCCGCTACGAGCAGTACTTC
CASSLSSGRRYEQYF